A selection of T cell receptor beta chains follows, all from one sample in a study of early T cells in non-severe SARS-CoV-2 infection. MiXCR, applied by TCRdb to the 5' RACE reads, yields one record per CDR3 protein. This sample has approximately 89,000 distinct CDR3 sequences; over 12% occur once, and the top ten carry under 4%. The sample was whole blood. The receptors stem from an adult who was a healthcare worker with PCR-confirmed SARS-CoV-2 infection or an uninfected control (not recorded which). The CDR3 runs from the conserved cysteine through the conserved F or W. D genes are given only for firm matches. Rows give clone size only sometimes, using once, few, many, or a class for an expanded clone.

clone size	J gene	V gene	D gene	CDR3 DNA	CDR3 protein
NA	TRBJ2-5	TRBV11-2	NA	TGTGCCAGCAGCTTGCGCGGGATGGAGACCCAGTACTTC	CASSLRGMETQYF
many	TRBJ2-7	TRBV7-6	NA	TGTGCCAGCAGCTTGACGGGCTGGGAGCAGTACTTC	CASSLTGWEQYF
few	TRBJ1-1	TRBV27	NA	TGTGCCAGCAGCCTCGGATTTGGCAGGACTGAAGCTTTCTTT	CASSLGFGRTEAFF
NA	TRBJ2-5	TRBV2	NA	TGTGCCAGCTCGCAGTATTTCGGTACCCAGTACTTC	CASSQYFGTQYF
NA	TRBJ2-1	TRBV4-2	NA	TGTGCCAGCAGCCAACAAGAAGCGGCCTCCTACAATGAGCAGTTCTTC	CASSQQEAASYNEQFF
NA	TRBJ2-7	TRBV7-2	NA	TGTGCCAGCAGTTATGTAGGAGGCCTGAGCTCCTACGAGCAGTACTTC	CASSYVGGLSSYEQYF
many	TRBJ1-2	TRBV6-5	NA	TGTGCCAGCCTCCCGTTGGGATATGGCTACACCTTC	CASLPLGYGYTF
NA	TRBJ1-2	TRBV7-2	NA	TGTGCCAGCAGCTTAAGGACGGTGGGGGACTATGGCTACACCTTC	CASSLRTVGDYGYTF
NA	TRBJ2-1	TRBV5-6	NA	TGTGCCAGCAGCTTGGGGTTGGGCGAGCAGTTCTTC	CASSLGLGEQFF
many	TRBJ2-5	TRBV11-2	NA	TGTGCCAGCAGCTTATGGCGAACGGAGACCCAGTACTTC	CASSLWRTETQYF
few	TRBJ2-5	TRBV7-8	TRBD2	TGTGCCAGCAGCTTAGCGGGACTAGCGGGGGGGCCAGAGACCCAGTACTTC	CASSLAGLAGGPETQYF
NA	TRBJ1-1	TRBV6-4	NA	TGTGCCAGCAGTGACTCTGGGGGTGAAGCTTTCTTT	CASSDSGGEAFF
few	TRBJ1-2	TRBV9	NA	TGTGCCAGCAGCCCCCGGCGGGGCTTTGGCGGCTACACCTTC	CASSPRRGFGGYTF
few	TRBJ2-1	TRBV10-3	TRBD2	TGTGCCATCAGTGGACCGGGACTAGTTTACGAGCAGTTCTTC	CAISGPGLVYEQFF
NA	TRBJ1-1	TRBV12-3/TRBV12-4	NA	TGTGCCAGCAGTTTATCTGGGGTTGTCACTGAAGCTTTCTTT	CASSLSGVVTEAFF
many	TRBJ1-1	TRBV11-2	NA	TGTGCCAGCAGCCTTACGAACACTGAAGCTTTCTTT	CASSLTNTEAFF
few	TRBJ1-5	TRBV24-1	TRBD1	TGTGCCACCGCCCCCGGGACAGGGACGAATCAGCCCCAGCATTTT	CATAPGTGTNQPQHF
few	TRBJ2-1	TRBV20-1	TRBD2	TGCAGTGCTAGGGCGGATTCCCCTAGCGGGGGGGCGCGGGAGCAGTTCTTC	CSARADSPSGGAREQFF
NA	TRBJ1-4	TRBV6-6	TRBD1	TGTGCCACGATGGGACAGGGGGATGAAAAACTGTTTTTT	CATMGQGDEKLFF
many	TRBJ2-5	TRBV11-2	TRBD1	TGTGCCAGCAGCGTAACAGGGGGTACCCAGTACTTC	CASSVTGGTQYF
many	TRBJ1-6	TRBV2	NA	TGTGCCAGCAGCCCCAGAGCCTCCCCCCCCCTCCACTTT	CASSPRASPPLHF
many	TRBJ2-2	TRBV4-2	NA	TGTGCCAGCAGCCAAGATACGGAGTACCGCACCGGGGAGCTGTTTTTT	CASSQDTEYRTGELFF
many	TRBJ2-1	TRBV10-3	TRBD1	TGTGCCATCCGGGGACAGCTAAGCTCCTACAATGAGCAGTTCTTC	CAIRGQLSSYNEQFF
few	TRBJ2-5	TRBV10-2	TRBD2	TGCGCCAGCACCCCCCTTCCGGGACTAGAAGTGACCCAGTACTTC	CASTPLPGLEVTQYF
few	TRBJ2-1	TRBV19	NA	TGTGCCAGTAGTGGTAACGACGGGTCCTACAATGAGCAGTTCTTC	CASSGNDGSYNEQFF
NA	TRBJ2-3	TRBV19	NA	TGTGCCAGTAGTATCGGGGCCGGTGGGAATACTTTAGATACGCAGTATTTT	CASSIGAGGNTLDTQYF
NA	TRBJ1-3	TRBV3-1	NA	TGTGCCAGCAGCCAGTCTGGAAACACCATATATTTT	CASSQSGNTIYF
many	TRBJ2-1	TRBV12-3/TRBV12-4	NA	TGTGCCAGCAGCCCTTTGGGGGGACGCAATGAGCAGTTCTTC	CASSPLGGRNEQFF